Presented here are 17 T cell receptor beta chains from one specimen sequenced in a study of T-cell reconstitution after alpha-beta-depleted transplantation in children. The TCRbeta library incorporated unique molecular identifiers. TCRdb redid the calling of the PCR reads with MiXCR, one entry per CDR3 protein. The data hold about 600,000 distinct CDR3 sequences, with roughly 13% observed a single time. The source material was PBMCs, mostly from graft donor cells, sampled 360 days after TCRalphabeta/CD19-depleted stem cell transplant. Receptors were obtained from a male patient younger than 18 who had a stem cell transplant for acute myeloid leukemia, so the T cells may come from the graft donor.

The chain employs TRBV6-5 and TRBJ2-6, with D possibly matching TRBD2 (5 bases). Trimming took 5 bases from V and 0 from J, leaving 17 bases between them. The germline CDR1 and CDR2 sequences are MNHEY and SVGAGI. The CDR3 runs 18 residues. The CDR3 DNA reads as TGTGCCAGCAGTCCGATTCTAGCCATACCCTCTGGGGCCAACGTCCTGACTTTC. Its translation: CASSPILAIPSGANVLTF.

This clonotype showed up just a few times. V gene TRBV24-1 combines with J gene TRBJ2-1; 8 bases line up with TRBD2. CDR1 KGHDR and CDR2 SFDVKD come from the germline V gene. V was pared by 4 bases and J by 0 bases, with 7 bases of the junction left unmatched. CDR3 size: 17 residues. As DNA, the CDR3 is TGTGCCACCAGTGACGAAAGACTAGCGAACTCCTACAATGAGCAGTTCTTC. It specifies CATSDERLANSYNEQFF.

V gene TRBV5-8 combines with J gene TRBJ2-1; 12 bases fit TRBD2. V dropped 4 bases and J dropped 10; count of bases not matched to a gene: 9. CDR3 length equals 15 residues. Germline-derived CDR1 and CDR2 are SGHTS and YDEGEE. CDR3 amino acids: CASSPGLAGPAEQFF. CDR3 bases: TGTGCCAGCAGCCCCGGACTAGCGGGACCGGCCGAGCAGTTCTTC.

The chain links TRBV28 to TRBJ1-3, with D tentatively TRBD1 (5 bases). Trimming took 7 bases from V and 2 from J, leaving 30 bases between them. The CDR3 has 20 amino acids. CDR1 is MDHEN and CDR2 is SYDVKM in the germline V gene. The CDR3 DNA sequence: TGTGCCAGCACCACGGGGCAGTTCGTGGGAGCGGACCTACCTGGAAACACCATATATTTT. Amino acids: CASTTGQFVGADLPGNTIYF.

This clonotype appeared a few times. The rearrangement uses TRBV28 and TRBJ1-1; the D gene is possibly TRBD1 (5 bases). The germline V gene has CDR1 MDHEN and CDR2 SYDVKM. V shed 6 bases and J shed 5 bases, with 10 bases lying between them. This CDR3 has 12 amino acids. CDR3: CASRLSGTEAFF. In nucleotides, the CDR3 is TGTGCCAGCAGACTTTCAGGGACTGAAGCTTTCTTT.

This clonotype was found a few times. The CDR3 protein is CSVRGTSGAPYEQYF. In nucleotides, the CDR3 is TGCAGCGTTAGGGGGACTAGCGGGGCTCCCTACGAGCAGTACTTC. The chain employs TRBV29-1 and TRBJ2-7; 13 nucleotides align to TRBD2. This CDR3 comprises 15 residues. Trimming cost V 5 bases and J 2 bases; bases outside gene matches: 6. Per germline, CDR1 SQVTM and CDR2 ANQGSEA.

This clonotype came up many times. The rearrangement uses TRBV7-3 and TRBJ2-3; D not resolved. Germline V gene lookup returns CDR1 SGHTA and CDR2 FQGTGA. Trimming pared 0 bases from V and 2 bases from J, leaving 15 bases between. This CDR3 spans 17 amino acids. The CDR3 sequence: CASSLTSLGPFTDTQYF. The CDR3 bases are TGTGCCAGCAGCTTAACGTCCCTCGGACCCTTCACAGATACGCAGTATTTT.

There are a few counts of this clonotype. This rearrangement joins TRBV11-2 to TRBJ1-5; 12 bases fit TRBD1. The germline V gene encodes CDR1 SGHAT and CDR2 FQNNGV. V shed 1 base and J 0 bases; nucleotides not matched to a gene: 7. The CDR3 length is 19 residues. The CDR3 coding sequence is TGTGCCAGCAGCTTAGTAGGGACAGGGGGCCAGAATAGCAATCAGCCCCAGCATTTT. Its translation: CASSLVGTGGQNSNQPQHF.

This clonotype was found many times. The CDR3 reads CASSLDGGRRDEKLFF. The CDR3, as DNA: TGTGCCAGCAGCTTAGATGGGGGGCGAAGGGATGAAAAACTGTTTTTT. The chain couples TRBV7-9 to TRBJ1-4, with D perhaps matching TRBD1 (6 bases). The CDR3 is 16 residues long. V was cut by 1 base and J by 6 bases, with 15 bases left in between. In germline, CDR1 is SEHNR, CDR2 FQNEAQ (reference sequence).

This clonotype was detected many times. V is TRBV5-6 and J is TRBJ2-1, with unresolved D. V lost 4 bases and J lost 10, with 12 bases in between. In germline, CDR1 is SGHDT, CDR2 YYEEEE. The CDR3 is made up of 12 amino acids. CDR3 loop: CASSGDSMEQFF. In DNA, the CDR3 is TGTGCCAGCAGCGGAGACTCCATGGAGCAGTTCTTC.

This clonotype has at least ten counts. The gene calls are TRBV4-3 and TRBJ2-7, with 7 bases fitting TRBD2. The trim removed 1 base at V and 7 bases at J, leaving 13 bases unmatched. Germline V lookup: CDR1 LGHNA, CDR2 YSLEER. CDR3 length: 16 amino acids. The CDR3 reads CASSQGPPSGKWEQYF. The CDR3 nucleotides are TGCGCCAGCAGCCAAGGGCCGCCTAGCGGAAAGTGGGAGCAGTACTTC.

This clonotype was recorded a few times. This chain joins TRBV18 and TRBJ2-1; maybe TRBD2 (6 bases). V dropped 0 bases and J dropped 3 bases, with 15 bases sitting between them. This CDR3 region has 17 residues. CDR1 and CDR2 from the germline V gene are KGHSH and LQKENI. The CDR3 here is CASSPPYARGLYNEQFF. CDR3 nucleotide sequence: TGTGCCAGCTCACCACCGTATGCGCGGGGCCTCTACAATGAGCAGTTCTTC.

V gene TRBV6-5 combines with J gene TRBJ1-5, with D possibly TRBD1 on 6 matching bases. With 2 bases removed from V and 1 base from J, the gap between germline ends came to 9 bases. The V gene's germline CDR1 is MNHEY and CDR2 SVGAGI. CDR3 length: 15 amino acids. The chain's CDR3 is CASSYEGGSNQPQHF. CDR3 in DNA: TGTGCCAGCAGTTACGAGGGGGGGAGCAATCAGCCCCAGCATTTT.

This clonotype showed up just a few times. V is TRBV27 and J is TRBJ2-7, with 10 nucleotides matching TRBD2. This CDR3 comprises 16 residues. J was trimmed by 1 base and V by 6 bases; bases with no gene match: 9. Per the germline V gene, CDR1 is MNHEY and CDR2 is SMNVEV (reference sequence). CDR3 sequence reads: CASSKLMTSGSYEQYF. The CDR3 nucleotides are TGTGCCAGCAGCAAATTGATGACTAGCGGGTCCTACGAGCAGTACTTC.

This clonotype was found a few times. The CDR3 region has the DNA TGCGCCAGCCGGGGGGTCTCCTACGAGCAGTACTTC. As protein: CASRGVSYEQYF. The chain uses TRBV5-1 and TRBJ2-7, with 7 bases that match TRBD2. Germline V gives CDR1 SGHRS, CDR2 YFSETQ. The junction had 1 base not matched to a gene; V was cut back by 7 bases and J by 0 bases. The CDR3 contains 12 residues.

The chain couples TRBV15 to TRBJ1-1, with unresolved D. Germline V gene data show CDR1 as LNHNV and CDR2 as YYDKDF (reference sequence). The CDR3 length is 14 residues. Trimming cost V 1 base and J 6 bases, with 12 bases left between them. The chain's CDR3 is CATSRGSSISEAFF. CDR3 DNA: TGTGCCACCAGCAGAGGGTCAAGTATCTCTGAAGCTTTCTTT. Looking up the rest from reference TRBV15 and TRBJ1-1 gives the full variable domain: DAMVIQNPRYQVTQFGKPVTLSCSQTLNHNVMYWYQQKSSQAPKLLFHYYDKDFNNEADTPDNFQSRRPNTSFCFLDIRSPGLGDTAMYLCATSRGSSISEAFFGQGTRLTVV.

J is TRBJ2-1 and V is TRBV2; maybe TRBD2 (6 bases). Germline CDR1 is SNHLY and CDR2 is FYNNEI. The CDR3 has 14 residues. V lost 10 bases to trimming and J lost 6 bases, with 19 bases between them. The DNA of the CDR3 is TGTGCCACCCCAAGCGGGCGACCTAGCAATGAGCAGTTCTTC. Amino acids: CATPSGRPSNEQFF.